The 18 T cell receptor beta chains in this list originate from one sample, sequenced in a study of shared clonotypes between healthy human individuals. This table comes from immunoSEQ multiplex PCR, and its TCRdb copy is limited to in-frame clones, with some not included. The sample records some 2,000,000 clones, approximately 95% being singletons. Input material: naive CD4+ T cells sorted from blood. Subset described: CD45RA+ positively selected. The receptors shown here come from a young man in good health.

The chain uses TRBV5-4 and TRBJ1-6; TRBD1 aligns across 7 bases. The CDR3 extends over 14 amino acids. The germline V gene encodes CDR1 SGHNT and CDR2 YYREEE (reference sequence). V shed 0 bases and J 9 bases; nucleotides not matched to a gene: 3. CDR3 sequence: CASSLGRGASPLHF. DNA of the CDR3: TGTGCCAGCAGCTTGGGCAGGGGGGCTTCACCCCTCCACTTT.

Turning to this clone: A read error may account for a junction end that differs from germline. The gene calls are TRBV7-7 and TRBJ2-5, with 11 bases aligning to TRBD1. The CDR3 length is 16 residues. From germline, CDR1 is SSHAT and CDR2 FNYEAQ (reference sequence). This CDR3 reads CASSLGTGGFQETQYF. The CDR3 nucleotides read TGTGCTAGCAGCCTCGGGACAGGGGGTTTCCAAGAGACCCAGTACTTC.

This sequence joins TRBV7-8 and TRBJ2-3, with 8 bases that match TRBD1. CDR1 and CDR2 from the germline V gene are SGHVS and FQNEAQ. CDR3 length: 18 residues. With V trimmed by 3 bases and J by 2 bases, 13 bases remained unmatched. The DNA of the CDR3 is TGTGCCAGCAGCTTTGTTTGGACAGGGCTACAGAACACAGATACGCAGTATTTT. This encodes CASSFVWTGLQNTDTQYF.

The genes are TRBV6-1 and TRBJ1-1, with D possibly being TRBD1 (6 bases). This CDR3 is 14 amino acids long. CDR1 is MNHNS and CDR2 is SASEGT in the germline V gene. V was cut by 6 bases and J by 0 bases, with 11 bases left in between. CDR3 nucleotide sequence: TGTGCCAGCAGCCTAGGACAGTTGAACACTGAAGCTTTCTTT. Its translation: CASSLGQLNTEAFF.

About this clone itself: Other DNA variants within this sample encode the same CDR3. The V gene is TRBV5-1, the J gene TRBJ1-1; D ambiguous. Trimming removed 4 bases at V and 2 bases at J, with 15 bases between. The germline CDR1 and CDR2 sequences are SGHRS and YFSETQ. The CDR3 spans 15 residues. This chain's CDR3 is CASSPTRIDNTEAFF. The CDR3 nucleotides are TGCGCCAGCAGCCCTACTCGTATAGATAACACTGAAGCTTTCTTT.

This chain links TRBV6-5 with TRBJ2-2; D gene ambiguous. Germline V gene sequence: CDR1 MNHEY, CDR2 SVGAGI. V lost 5 bases, J lost 3 bases, and 7 bases lay in between. The CDR3 extends over 13 amino acids. CDR3 residues: CASSRVDTGELFF. Here the CDR3 DNA reads TGTGCCAGCAGTCGCGTGGACACCGGGGAGCTGTTTTTT.

The chain links TRBV4-3 to TRBJ2-3; D gene ambiguous. The V gene lost 5 bases and the J gene lost 0 bases, with 9 bases spanning the gap. This CDR3 comprises 14 residues. Germline CDR1 is LGHNA and CDR2 is YSLEER. The CDR3 bases are TGCGCCAGCAGCAATCTCAGGAGCACAGATACGCAGTATTTT. Protein: CASSNLRSTDTQYF.

The rearrangement uses TRBV18 and TRBJ1-4, with D possibly TRBD1 on 5 matching bases. The length of the CDR3 is 16 residues. Germline assignment: CDR1 KGHSH and CDR2 LQKENI. The V gene lost 3 bases and the J gene lost 3 bases, with 14 bases spanning the gap. The CDR3 bases are TGTGCCAGCTCACCCTATTCCGGGACCCCTAATGAAAAACTGTTTTTT. Translation: CASSPYSGTPNEKLFF.

The chain couples TRBV6-5 to TRBJ1-1; 8 bases agree with TRBD1. The CDR3 is 13 amino acids. J lost 3 bases, V lost 6 bases, and 3 bases had no gene match. Germline lookup yields CDR1 MNHEY and CDR2 SVGAGI. The CDR3 region is CASSLGQDTEAFF. The DNA for the CDR3 is TGTGCCAGCAGCTTGGGACAGGACACTGAAGCTTTCTTT.

This clone was seen a single time. The chain employs TRBV9 and TRBJ1-2, with TRBD1 matching over 10 bases. CDR1 is SGDLS, CDR2 YYNGEE, per germline. V lost 3 bases, J lost 6 bases, and 5 bases stayed unmatched. The CDR3 is made up of 14 amino acids. CDR3: CASSAGQGSNGYTF. The CDR3 bases are TGTGCCAGCAGCGCGGGACAGGGGTCGAATGGCTACACCTTC.

V is TRBV15 and J is TRBJ1-2; D unresolved. Germline assignment: CDR1 LNHNV and CDR2 YYDKDF (reference sequence). The V end was cut by 2 bases, the J end by 4 bases, with 5 bases between. This CDR3 comprises 12 residues. The chain's CDR3 is CATSRSPYGYTF. CDR3 nucleotides: TGTGCCACCAGCAGATCCCCCTATGGCTACACCTTC.

The chain uses TRBV18 and TRBJ2-1; 13 bases agree with TRBD2. The CDR3 sequence is 17 residues long. Germline CDR1 reads KGHSH; CDR2 reads LQKENI. V was pared by 2 bases and J by 6 bases, with 7 bases of the junction left unmatched. The CDR3 bases are TGTGCCAGCTCACCAGTCGGACTAGCGGGGGCCCTCAATGAGCAGTTCTTC. Translated: CASSPVGLAGALNEQFF.

The chain joins TRBV4-2 to TRBJ2-6; D is undetermined. Germline V lookup: CDR1 LGHNA, CDR2 YNFKEQ. The CDR3 is made up of 17 amino acids. The V gene lost 4 bases and the J gene lost 0 bases, with 13 bases spanning the gap. CDR3 nucleotide sequence: TGTGCCAGCAGCCCCGAGGCGGAGCTCTCTGGGGCCAACGTCCTGACTTTC. Translated: CASSPEAELSGANVLTF.

The J gene is TRBJ2-7, the V gene TRBV10-3; D is perhaps TRBD1 or TRBD2 (6 bases each). There are 12 residues in the CDR3. CDR1 ENHRY and CDR2 SYGVKD come from the germline V gene. Deletions cut 8 bases from V and 3 bases from J, with 11 bases between. CDR3 protein: CAIGGTYYEQYF. Here the CDR3 DNA reads TGTGCCATCGGGGGGACATACTACGAGCAGTACTTC.

CDR3 nucleotides: TGTGAAAGTGTTCTAGGAAATCGGTGTGAGCAGTTCTTC. Translating gives CESVLGNRCEQFF. The chain combines TRBV6-5 with TRBJ2-1; D remains ambiguous. Germline-derived CDR1 and CDR2 are MNHEY and SVGAGI. This CDR3 is 13 amino acids long.

The genes are TRBV25-1 and TRBJ2-1; D is possibly TRBD2 (5 bases). Germline V gene lookup returns CDR1 MGHDK and CDR2 SYGVNS. CDR3 length equals 16 residues. Trimming cost V 2 bases and J 2 bases, with 13 bases left between them. As DNA, the CDR3 is TGTGCCAGCAGTGAAAGTAAGAGAGGGCCCTACAATGAGCAGTTCTTC. Translation gives CASSESKRGPYNEQFF.

The chain recombines TRBV5-3 with TRBJ2-5; perhaps TRBD2 as D (5 bases). TRBV5-3 is an ORF, with its function uncertain. Trimming shortened V by 4 bases and J by 4 bases, and 11 bases separated the two germline ends. This CDR3 comprises 13 residues. The CDR3 nucleotides read TGTGCCAGAAGCACTAGGAGTGGAGAGACCCAGTACTTC. Translating it yields CARSTRSGETQYF.

This chain links TRBV5-1 with TRBJ2-7; D remains unclear. Germline values: CDR1 SGHRS, CDR2 YFSETQ. The CDR3 is made up of 12 amino acids. Trimming took off 7 bases at V and 3 bases at J, with 11 bases between the two ends. Here the CDR3 DNA reads TGCGCCAGCGGAACAGAAAACTACGAGCAGTACTTC. The encoded protein is CASGTENYEQYF.